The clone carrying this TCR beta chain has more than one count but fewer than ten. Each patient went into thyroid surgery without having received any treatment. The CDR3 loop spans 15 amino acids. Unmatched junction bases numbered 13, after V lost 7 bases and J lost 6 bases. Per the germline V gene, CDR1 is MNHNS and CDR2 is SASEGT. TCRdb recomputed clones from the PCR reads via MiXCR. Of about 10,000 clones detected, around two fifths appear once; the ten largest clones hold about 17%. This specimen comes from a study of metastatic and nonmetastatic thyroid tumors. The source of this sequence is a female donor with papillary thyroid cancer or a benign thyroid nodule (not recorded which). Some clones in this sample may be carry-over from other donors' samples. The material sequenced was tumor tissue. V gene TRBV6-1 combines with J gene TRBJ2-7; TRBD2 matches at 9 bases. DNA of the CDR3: TGTGCCAGCACCCATGAAGGTAGCGGGAGATCCGAGCAGTACTTC. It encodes CASTHEGSGRSEQYF.